This passage covers 13 T cell receptor beta chains from one sample sequenced in a study of T cell repertoires in cytomegalovirus infection. These receptors lack a known antigen. TCRdb re-derived calls from the reads in MiXCR, one entry per CDR3 protein. The sample shows a few hundred thousand distinct CDR3 sequences, 40% of them seen only once. The sequences come from cultured PBMCs, collected from culture after CMV antigen stimulation. The receptors shown here come from a human donor in good health (CMV status not recorded). Some clones in this sample may be carry-over from other donors' samples.

J is TRBJ1-2 and V is TRBV7-2; a possible D gene is TRBD1 (5 bases). The CDR3 spans 17 residues. Germline lookup yields CDR1 SGHTA and CDR2 FQGNSA. Trimming left V 5 bases short and J 7 bases short, with 26 bases between. The CDR3 DNA sequence: TGTGCCAGCAGCCCCCGGTGGGAGGCGGGGGTTTTTTCTGGCTACACCTTC. Translation: CASSPRWEAGVFSGYTF.

In this sample, this clonotype turned up many times. The chain combines TRBV7-9 with TRBJ1-4; TRBD1 might be the D (6 bases). CDR3 size: 15 residues. Germline V CDR1 and CDR2: SEHNR, FQNEAQ (reference sequence). Trimming cost V 5 bases and J 4 bases, with 14 bases left between them. CDR3 DNA sequence: TGTGCCAGCAGCCCCCGGGGGGGCAGTAATGAAAAACTGTTTTTT. Encoded protein: CASSPRGGSNEKLFF.

The sample holds a few counts of this clonotype. The chain has TRBV12-3 or TRBV12-4 and TRBJ2-7; TRBD1 matches at 10 bases. J lost 4 bases, V lost 5 bases, and 5 bases had no gene match. This CDR3 has 14 residues. The CDR3 DNA reads as TGTGCCAGCAGTAACCCGGGACAGGGGTACGAGCAGTACTTC. As protein: CASSNPGQGYEQYF.

The V call is TRBV6-5, the J call TRBJ2-2, with a weak D call TRBD1 (5 bases). The CDR3 spans 14 residues. The V end lost 10 bases, the J end lost 6 bases, and 18 bases lay between the germline ends. Germline CDR1 reads MNHEY; CDR2 reads SVGAGI. The CDR3 here is CATPLTGAPGELFF. The CDR3 region has the DNA TGTGCCACCCCCCTCACAGGAGCGCCCGGGGAGCTGTTTTTT.

The genes are TRBV27 and TRBJ1-1; the D is unclear. This CDR3 is built from 13 residues. With 8 bases removed from V and 1 base from J, the gap between germline ends came to 11 bases. Germline CDR1 MNHEY, CDR2 SMNVEV (reference sequence). The CDR3 DNA sequence: TGTGCCAGCGGTTGGACCCCGAACACTGAAGCTTTCTTT. Translating gives CASGWTPNTEAFF.

There are many counts of this clonotype. V gene TRBV7-2 combines with J gene TRBJ2-3, with D perhaps being TRBD1 or TRBD2 (5 bases each). The CDR3 is made up of 14 amino acids. Trimming removed 5 bases from V and 1 base from J, with 10 bases in between. Germline V gene sequence: CDR1 SGHTA, CDR2 FQGNSA. The CDR3: CASSPLGGTDTQYF. In nucleotides, the CDR3 is TGTGCCAGCAGCCCACTGGGGGGCACAGATACGCAGTATTTT.

The chain joins TRBV6-6 to TRBJ2-4, with TRBD2 matching over 14 bases. The CDR3 is 16 amino acids. Germline lookup yields CDR1 MNHNY and CDR2 SVGAGI (reference sequence). V was pared by 6 bases and J by 11 bases, with 12 bases of the junction left unmatched. The CDR3 is CASSPPGTSGGGLQYF. CDR3 nucleotide sequence: TGTGCCAGCAGCCCACCGGGGACTAGCGGGGGCGGACTTCAGTACTTC.

The V call is TRBV28, the J call TRBJ1-2; D ambiguous. Germline V gene sequence: CDR1 MDHEN, CDR2 SYDVKM. The CDR3 is 16 residues long. Trimming stripped 5 bases from V and 1 base from J, with 17 bases between. The DNA of the CDR3 is TGTGCCAGCAGTCGCCGGGGAAGGAGCTTTAACTATGGCTACACCTTC. Protein: CASSRRGRSFNYGYTF.

Only a few counts were recorded for this clonotype. The chain couples TRBV7-9 to TRBJ1-2; TRBD1 is a possible D gene (6 bases). The germline CDR1 and CDR2 sequences are SEHNR and FQNEAQ (reference sequence). The V and J ends lost 5 bases and 6 bases respectively, with 10 bases between them. The CDR3 consists of 12 residues. This CDR3 is CASSTNRDGYTF. The CDR3 DNA reads as TGTGCCAGCAGCACAAACAGGGATGGCTACACCTTC.

This clonotype was found many times. J is TRBJ2-3 and V is TRBV7-2; no clear D gene. This CDR3 spans 13 amino acids. V was pared by 0 bases and J by 4 bases, with 5 bases between. The germline CDR1 and CDR2 sequences are SGHTA and FQGNSA. This CDR3 is CASSLALADTQYF. CDR3 bases: TGTGCCAGCAGCTTAGCATTGGCAGATACGCAGTATTTT.

The rearrangement joins TRBV11-2 to TRBJ2-2, with D possibly called TRBD1 or TRBD2 (5 bases each). Between the trimmed V and J ends, which lost 5 bases and 3 bases, there was a span of 16 bases. Looked up from germline, CDR1 is SGHAT and CDR2 is FQNNGV. CDR3 length: 16 residues. CDR3 loop: CASSPRGRGYTGELFF. CDR3 nucleotides: TGTGCCAGCAGCCCACGGGGCCGCGGGTACACCGGGGAGCTGTTTTTT.

The chain carries TRBV11-1 and TRBJ2-3; TRBD2 matches at 8 bases. The J segment lost 5 bases and the V segment lost 3 bases, leaving 10 bases of the junction unmatched. The CDR3 sequence is 16 residues long. Germline V gene data show CDR1 as SGHAT and CDR2 as FQDESV (reference sequence). The CDR3 sequence is CASSLIGGGPGDTQYF. As DNA, the CDR3 is TGTGCCAGCAGCTTGATTGGCGGGGGGCCGGGAGATACGCAGTATTTT.

This clonotype has a handful of counts. The chain employs TRBV7-6 and TRBJ2-7; no firm D call. The germline CDR1 and CDR2 sequences are SGHVS and FNYEAQ. The CDR3 has 13 residues. V lost 8 bases to trimming and J lost 0 bases, with 11 bases between them. The CDR3 region has the DNA TGTGCCAGCGGGCGCGAAAGCTCCTACGAGCAGTACTTC. It is translated as CASGRESSYEQYF.